This T cell receptor (beta chain) stems from a study of blood T cell repertoires in COVID-19 (dated by TCRdb to about 2020). At the level of the whole study: The collaborator samples originated in the United States, Italy and Spain and spanned the acute and convalescent phases of COVID-19. The material from the prospective study consisted of cDNA or gDNA derived from T cells, B-cell-depleted T cells, or PBMCs. Deeply sampled blood TCRbeta repertoires from subjects exposed to, actively infected with, or recovered from COVID-19 were included in the dataset. The repertoires were released in a freely available public database intended as a resource for research on the immune response to SARS-CoV-2. The samples were drawn from the first 160 participants of the ongoing ImmuneRACE study and from more than 1,000 subjects provided by 6 global collaborators. The sample metadata nearly always contained a de-identified subject ID, COVID-19 status, age in years and sex. Where HLA class I and class II types were available, the types were taken from metadata supplied by the sample provider, not from assay-based typing. General study outcomes and caveats: The quantity of clinical and demographic metadata differed by source and by participant and was supplied without curation.

TCRbeta CDR3 regions were amplified from genomic DNA by means of the immunoSEQ Assay, a bias-controlled multiplex PCR. On the study's bioinformatics: Nucleated cell counts per sample were estimated from amplification of reference gene primers within the assay. Sequence reads were collapsed and filtered to measure the absolute abundance of every unique TCRbeta CDR3 rearrangement. For each sample, productive Simpson clonality was calculated by taking the square root of Simpson's diversity index across productive rearrangements. The clones in this table, taken by TCRdb from immuneACCESS, are in-frame only. Not every clone is retained; where verified, under half of the shortfall comes from an unresolved V gene, and the cause of the rest is unknown. V and J calls plus clone size are reproduced from that table; the DNA served to infer D and trimming. This sample has approximately 120,000 clones in its table, and approximately 87% of those were observed once. The ten largest make up approximately 8.1% of the sample.

For this chain, trimming is 5 bases at the V end and 3 bases at the J end, and the number of junction bases without a gene match is 3. Reading from cysteine to phenylalanine, the CDR3 counts 15 amino acids. Just CDR3 DNA is preserved here, 45 bases in frame from base 1. Looking up the germline V gene (reference sequence) yields CDR1 LNHDA and CDR2 SQIVND. Collaborating institutions collected whole blood in K2EDTA tubes following their own protocols. For TCRbeta analysis, collaborators shipped samples as frozen whole blood, isolated PBMCs, or DNA extracted from either of those sample types. Concerning this clone: Its antigen is unknown. No quality values exist for individual bases; no much larger clone is one base distant.

The TCR comes from a man in his fifties with acute or convalescent COVID-19. Recombination joined TRBV19 with TRBJ2-5, with 13 bases matching TRBD2. The specimen sequenced was peripheral blood. The CDR3 amino acid sequence is: CASSGGLAGKETQYF. The DNA sequence is given as TGTGCCAGTAGTGGGGGACTAGCGGGAAAAGAGACCCAGTACTTC.